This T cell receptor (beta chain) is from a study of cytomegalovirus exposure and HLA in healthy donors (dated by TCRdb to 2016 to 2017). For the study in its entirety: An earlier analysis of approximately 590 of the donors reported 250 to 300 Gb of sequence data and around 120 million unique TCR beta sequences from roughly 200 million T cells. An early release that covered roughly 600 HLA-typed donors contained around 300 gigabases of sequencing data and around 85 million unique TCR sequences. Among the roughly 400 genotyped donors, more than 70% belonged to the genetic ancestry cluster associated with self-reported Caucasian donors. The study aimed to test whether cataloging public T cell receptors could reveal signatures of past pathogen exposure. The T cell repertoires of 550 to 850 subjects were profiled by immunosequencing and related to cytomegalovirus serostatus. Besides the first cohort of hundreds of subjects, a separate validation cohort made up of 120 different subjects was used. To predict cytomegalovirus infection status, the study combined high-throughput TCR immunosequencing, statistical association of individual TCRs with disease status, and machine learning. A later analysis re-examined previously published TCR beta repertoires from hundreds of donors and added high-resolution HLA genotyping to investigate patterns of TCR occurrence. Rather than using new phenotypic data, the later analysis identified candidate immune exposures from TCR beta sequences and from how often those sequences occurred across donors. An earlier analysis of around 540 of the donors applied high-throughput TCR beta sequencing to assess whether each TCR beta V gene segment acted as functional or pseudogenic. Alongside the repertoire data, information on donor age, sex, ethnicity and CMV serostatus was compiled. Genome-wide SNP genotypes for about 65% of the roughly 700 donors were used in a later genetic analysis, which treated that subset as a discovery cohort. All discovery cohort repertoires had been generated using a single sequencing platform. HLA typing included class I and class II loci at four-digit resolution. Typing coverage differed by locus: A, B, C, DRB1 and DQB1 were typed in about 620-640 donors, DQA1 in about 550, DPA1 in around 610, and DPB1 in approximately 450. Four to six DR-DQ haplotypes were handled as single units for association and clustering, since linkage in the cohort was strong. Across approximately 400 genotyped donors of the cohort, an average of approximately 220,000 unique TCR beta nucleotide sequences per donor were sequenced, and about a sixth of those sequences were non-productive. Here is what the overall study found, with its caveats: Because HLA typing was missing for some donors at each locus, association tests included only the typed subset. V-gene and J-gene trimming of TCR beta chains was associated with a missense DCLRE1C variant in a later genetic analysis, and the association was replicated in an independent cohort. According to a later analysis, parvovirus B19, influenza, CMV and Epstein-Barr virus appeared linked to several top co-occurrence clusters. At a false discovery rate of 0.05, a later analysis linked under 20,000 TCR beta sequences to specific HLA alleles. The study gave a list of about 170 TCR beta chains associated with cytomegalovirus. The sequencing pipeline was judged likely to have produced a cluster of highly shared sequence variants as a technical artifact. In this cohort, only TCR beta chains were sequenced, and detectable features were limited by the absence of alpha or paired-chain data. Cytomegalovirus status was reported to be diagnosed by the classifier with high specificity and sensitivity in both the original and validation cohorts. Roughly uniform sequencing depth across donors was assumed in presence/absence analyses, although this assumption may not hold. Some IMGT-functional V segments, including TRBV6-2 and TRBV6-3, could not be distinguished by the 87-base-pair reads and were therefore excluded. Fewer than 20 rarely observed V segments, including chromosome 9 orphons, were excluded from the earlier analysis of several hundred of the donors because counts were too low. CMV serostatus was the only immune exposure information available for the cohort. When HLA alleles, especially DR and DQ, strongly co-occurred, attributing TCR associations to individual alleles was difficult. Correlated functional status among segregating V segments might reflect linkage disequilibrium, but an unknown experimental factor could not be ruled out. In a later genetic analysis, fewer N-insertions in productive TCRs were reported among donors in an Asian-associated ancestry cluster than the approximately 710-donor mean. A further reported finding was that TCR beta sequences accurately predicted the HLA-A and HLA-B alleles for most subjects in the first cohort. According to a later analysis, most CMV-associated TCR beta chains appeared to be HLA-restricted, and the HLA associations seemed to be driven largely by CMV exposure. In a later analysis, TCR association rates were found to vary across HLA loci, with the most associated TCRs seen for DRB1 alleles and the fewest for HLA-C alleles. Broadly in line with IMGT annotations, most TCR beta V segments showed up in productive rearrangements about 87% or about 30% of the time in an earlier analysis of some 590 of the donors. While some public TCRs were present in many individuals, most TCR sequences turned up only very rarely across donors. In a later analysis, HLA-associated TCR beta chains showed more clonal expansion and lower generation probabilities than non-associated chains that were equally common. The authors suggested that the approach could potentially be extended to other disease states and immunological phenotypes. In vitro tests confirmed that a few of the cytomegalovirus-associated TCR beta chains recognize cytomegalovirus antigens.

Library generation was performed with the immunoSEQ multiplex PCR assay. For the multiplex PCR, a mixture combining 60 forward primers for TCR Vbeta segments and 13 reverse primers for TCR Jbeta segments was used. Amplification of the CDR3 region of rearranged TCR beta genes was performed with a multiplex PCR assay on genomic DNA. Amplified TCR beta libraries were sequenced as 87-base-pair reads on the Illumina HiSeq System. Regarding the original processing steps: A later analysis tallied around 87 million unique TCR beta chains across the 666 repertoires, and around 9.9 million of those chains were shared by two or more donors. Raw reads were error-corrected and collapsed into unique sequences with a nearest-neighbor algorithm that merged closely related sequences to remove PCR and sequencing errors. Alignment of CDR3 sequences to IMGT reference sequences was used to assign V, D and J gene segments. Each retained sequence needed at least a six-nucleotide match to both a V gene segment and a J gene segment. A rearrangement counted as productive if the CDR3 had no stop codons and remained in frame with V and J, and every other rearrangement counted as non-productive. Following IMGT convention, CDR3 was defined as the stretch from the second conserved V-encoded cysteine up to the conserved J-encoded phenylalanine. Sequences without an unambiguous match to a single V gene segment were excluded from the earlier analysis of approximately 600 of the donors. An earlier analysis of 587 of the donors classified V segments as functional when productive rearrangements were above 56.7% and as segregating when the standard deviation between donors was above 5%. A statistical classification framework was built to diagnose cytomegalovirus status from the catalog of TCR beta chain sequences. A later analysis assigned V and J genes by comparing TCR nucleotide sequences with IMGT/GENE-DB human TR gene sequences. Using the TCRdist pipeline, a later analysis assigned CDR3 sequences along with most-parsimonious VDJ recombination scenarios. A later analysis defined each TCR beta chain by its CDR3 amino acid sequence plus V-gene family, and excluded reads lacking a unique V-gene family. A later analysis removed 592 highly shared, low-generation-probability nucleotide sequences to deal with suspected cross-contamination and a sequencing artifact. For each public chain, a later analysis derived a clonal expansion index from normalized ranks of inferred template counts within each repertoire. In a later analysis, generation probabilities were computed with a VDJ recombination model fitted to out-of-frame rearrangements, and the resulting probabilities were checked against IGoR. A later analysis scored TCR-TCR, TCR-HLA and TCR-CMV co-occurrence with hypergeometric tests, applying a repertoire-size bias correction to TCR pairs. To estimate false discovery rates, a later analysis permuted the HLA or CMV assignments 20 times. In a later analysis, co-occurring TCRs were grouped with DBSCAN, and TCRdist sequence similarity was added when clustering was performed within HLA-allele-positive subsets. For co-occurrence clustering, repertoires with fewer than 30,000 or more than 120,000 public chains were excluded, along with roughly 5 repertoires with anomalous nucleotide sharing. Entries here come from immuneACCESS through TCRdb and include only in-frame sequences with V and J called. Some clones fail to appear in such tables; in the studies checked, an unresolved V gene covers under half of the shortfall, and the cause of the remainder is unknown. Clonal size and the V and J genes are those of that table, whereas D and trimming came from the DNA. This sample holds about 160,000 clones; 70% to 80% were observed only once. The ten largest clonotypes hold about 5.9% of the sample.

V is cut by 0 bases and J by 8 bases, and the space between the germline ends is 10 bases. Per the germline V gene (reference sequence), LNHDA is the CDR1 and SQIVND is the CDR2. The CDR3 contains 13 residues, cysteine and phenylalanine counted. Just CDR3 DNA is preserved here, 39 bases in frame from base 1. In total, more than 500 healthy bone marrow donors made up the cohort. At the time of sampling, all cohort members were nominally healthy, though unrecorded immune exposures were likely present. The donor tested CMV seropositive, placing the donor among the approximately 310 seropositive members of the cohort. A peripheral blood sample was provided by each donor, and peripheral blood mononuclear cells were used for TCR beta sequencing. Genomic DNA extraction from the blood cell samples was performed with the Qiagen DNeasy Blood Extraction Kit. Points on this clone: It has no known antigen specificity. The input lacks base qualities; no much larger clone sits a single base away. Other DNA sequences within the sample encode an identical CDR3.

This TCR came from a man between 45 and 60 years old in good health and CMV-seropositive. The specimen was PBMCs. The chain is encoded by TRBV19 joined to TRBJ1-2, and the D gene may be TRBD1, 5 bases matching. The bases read TGTGCCAGTAGTATAGATCAGGGTTCCGGCTACACCTTC. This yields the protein CASSIDQGSGYTF.